This record concerns one T cell receptor beta chain sequence. Its antigen is currently not known. No much larger clonotype is one base removed from it; base qualities were not supplied. For sequencing of the TCRbeta CDR3 region, genomic DNA was extracted from the sorted cells. The immunoSEQ Assay was used to sequence the TCRbeta CDR3 regions. TCRdb carries this immuneACCESS record with in-frame sequences only. Its versions omit some clonotypes, under half of them owing to an unresolved V gene in the studies checked, with the rest unexplained. This sample holds 55,000 to 80,000 clones; roughly four fifths were observed only once. Approximately 5.1% of the sample lies in the top ten. Taken from cysteine to phenylalanine, the CDR3 has 14 residues. The sequence is cut down to CDR3 DNA, 42 bases in frame from base 1. CDR1 is given as MGHRA and CDR2 as YSYEKL, both from the germline V gene. V was cut back by 0 bases and J by 6 bases, leaving a gap of 10 bases between them.

These data come from a study of OX40 agonist ivuxolimab in advanced cancers. Regarding the study in general: Ivuxolimab was an agonistic, fully human IgG2 monoclonal antibody directed against OX40 (CD134), a costimulatory receptor. Among the roughly 52 dose-escalation patients, roughly 20 had hepatocellular carcinoma, approximately 15 melanoma, 9 renal cell carcinoma and 9 head and neck cancer. A male proportion of approximately 83% and a mean age of around 60 years, ranging from about 20 to 79, were recorded for the dose-escalation cohort. Partial responses occurred in three dose-escalation patients: two with cutaneous melanoma and one with hepatocellular carcinoma. Patients were allowed to have had prior anti-PD-1, anti-PD-L1 or anti-CTLA-4 therapy, and around two fifths of the dose-escalation patients had been treated with checkpoint inhibitors. The monotherapy dose-escalation portion (N ≈ 57 patients) of the phase I ivuxolimab trial is reported in the paper. The purpose of peripheral TCRbeta sequencing was to test whether ivuxolimab changed TCR sequence diversity and led to clonal T-cell expansion. Intravenous ivuxolimab was administered to patients every 2 weeks at six dose levels: 0.01, 0.1, 0.3, 1.5, 3 and 10 mg/kg. Paper-wide results and their limitations: In the 0.1-3.0 mg/kg groups, partial responders had among the lowest normalized peripheral clonal expansion, particularly in CD8+ T cells. The antigen specificity of the clonally expanded peripheral T cells was not determined. Low levels of normalized T-cell clonal expansion were also seen in some patients who did not respond. Clonal expansion of both CD4+ and CD8+ blood T cells was observed from baseline to week 6 at doses 0.1 to 3.0 mg/kg. After ivuxolimab, more expanded clones were found on average in CD8+ T cells than in CD4+ T cells.

Patients with autoimmune disease history or receiving systemic immunosuppression were excluded from the trial. Peripheral blood for TCR sequencing was collected from all dose cohorts at baseline, on cycle 4 day 1, and on cycle 7 day 1. The samples were taken from a phase I, first-in-human, multicenter, open-label dose-escalation trial of ivuxolimab. Adults with locally advanced or metastatic melanoma, renal cell, hepatocellular, or head and neck squamous cell carcinoma were enrolled in the trial. Before TCR sequencing, CD4+ T cells and CD8+ T cells from peripheral blood were sorted into separate populations.

The source is an adult with an advanced solid tumor such as melanoma, head and neck, liver or kidney cancer. Sequences were derived from CD4+ or CD8+ T cells sorted from blood, sampled in a trial of the OX40 agonist ivuxolimab. The chain is encoded by TRBV4-1 joined to TRBJ2-3; the D call is tentative, TRBD1 or TRBD2, as each matches 5 bases. The CDR3 in this case is CASSQESWGDTQYF. The DNA is as follows: TGCGCCAGCAGCCAAGAAAGTTGGGGGGATACGCAGTATTTT.